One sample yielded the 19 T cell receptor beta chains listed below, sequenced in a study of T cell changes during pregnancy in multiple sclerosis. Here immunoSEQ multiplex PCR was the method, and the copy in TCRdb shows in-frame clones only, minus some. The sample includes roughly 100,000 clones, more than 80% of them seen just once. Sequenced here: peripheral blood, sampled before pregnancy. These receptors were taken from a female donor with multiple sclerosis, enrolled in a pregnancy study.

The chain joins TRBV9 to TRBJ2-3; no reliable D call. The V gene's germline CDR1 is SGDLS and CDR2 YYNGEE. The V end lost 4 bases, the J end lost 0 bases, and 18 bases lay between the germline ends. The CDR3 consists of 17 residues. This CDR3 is CASSPRATASSTDTQYF. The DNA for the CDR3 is TGTGCCAGCAGCCCTCGAGCTACAGCTTCTAGCACAGATACGCAGTATTTT. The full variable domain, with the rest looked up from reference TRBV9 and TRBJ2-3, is DSGVTQTPKHLITATGQRVTLRCSPRSGDLSVYWYQQSLDQGLQFLIQYYNGEERAKGNILERFSAQQFPDLHSELNLSSLELGDSALYFCASSPRATASSTDTQYFGPGTRLTVL.

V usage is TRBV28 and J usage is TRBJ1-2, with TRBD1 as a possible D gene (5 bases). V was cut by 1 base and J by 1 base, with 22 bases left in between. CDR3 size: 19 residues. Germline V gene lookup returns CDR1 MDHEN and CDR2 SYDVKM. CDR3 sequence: CASSLLSGRQQGFNYGYTF. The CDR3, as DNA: TGTGCCAGCAGTTTATTATCAGGGCGGCAGCAGGGTTTTAACTATGGCTACACCTTC.

As DNA, the CDR3 is TGTGCCAGCAGTGACTCGAAGGTTGCAGACAAAGAGACCCAGTACTTC. The encoded protein is CASSDSKVADKETQYF. The V call is TRBV6-4, the J call TRBJ2-5; D is ambiguous. CDR3 length equals 16 residues. V lost 0 bases, J lost 3 bases, and 14 bases lay in between. Per the germline V gene, CDR1 is MRHNA and CDR2 is SNTAGT.

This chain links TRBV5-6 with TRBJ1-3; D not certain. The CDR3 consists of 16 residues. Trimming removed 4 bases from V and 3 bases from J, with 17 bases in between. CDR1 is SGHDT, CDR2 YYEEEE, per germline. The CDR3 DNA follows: TGTGCCAGCAGCGTACGGGTGTTATTCTTTGGAAACACCATATATTTT. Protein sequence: CASSVRVLFFGNTIYF. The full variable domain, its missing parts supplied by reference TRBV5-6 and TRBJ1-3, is DAGVTQSPTHLIKTRGQQVTLRCSPKSGHDTVSWYQQALGQGPQFIFQYYEEEERQRGNFPDRFSGHQFPNYSSELNVNALLLGDSALYLCASSVRVLFFGNTIYFGEGSWLTVV.

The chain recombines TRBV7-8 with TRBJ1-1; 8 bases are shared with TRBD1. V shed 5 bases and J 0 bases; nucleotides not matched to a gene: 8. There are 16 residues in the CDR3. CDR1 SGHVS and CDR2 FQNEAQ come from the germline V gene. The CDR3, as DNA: TGTGCCAGCAGCACCGGACAGGGTGAAATGAACACTGAAGCTTTCTTT. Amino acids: CASSTGQGEMNTEAFF. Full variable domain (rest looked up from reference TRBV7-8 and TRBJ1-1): GAGVSQSPRYKVAKRGQDVALRCDPISGHVSLFWYQQALGQGPEFLTYFQNEAQLDKSGLPSDRFFAERPEGSVSTLKIQRTQQEDSAVYLCASSTGQGEMNTEAFFGQGTRLTVV.

This CDR3 reads CASSIDALAGAYYNEQFF. Written as DNA, the CDR3 is TGTGCCAGTAGTATAGATGCGCTAGCGGGAGCCTACTACAATGAGCAGTTCTTC. The V gene is TRBV19, the J gene TRBJ2-1; 10 bases map to TRBD2. V lost 0 bases to trimming and J lost 3 bases; unmatched junction nucleotides: 8. CDR3 size: 18 residues. The germline gives CDR1 LNHDA, CDR2 SQIVND (reference sequence).

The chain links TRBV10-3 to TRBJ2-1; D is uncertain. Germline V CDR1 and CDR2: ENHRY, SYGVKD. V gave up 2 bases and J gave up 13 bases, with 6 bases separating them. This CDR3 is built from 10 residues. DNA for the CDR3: TGTGCCATCAGTGAGAGAGCTCAGTTCTTC. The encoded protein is CAISERAQFF.

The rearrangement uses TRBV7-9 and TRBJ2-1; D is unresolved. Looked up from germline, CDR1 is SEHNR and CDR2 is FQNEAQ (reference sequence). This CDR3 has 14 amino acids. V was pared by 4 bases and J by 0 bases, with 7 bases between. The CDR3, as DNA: TGTGCCAGCAGCTCCCCGTACTCCTACAATGAGCAGTTCTTC. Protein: CASSSPYSYNEQFF.

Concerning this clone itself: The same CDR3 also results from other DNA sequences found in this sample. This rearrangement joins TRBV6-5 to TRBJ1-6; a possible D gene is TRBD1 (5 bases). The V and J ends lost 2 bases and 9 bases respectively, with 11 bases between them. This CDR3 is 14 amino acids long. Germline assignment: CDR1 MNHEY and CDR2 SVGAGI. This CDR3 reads CASSYRARGSPLHF. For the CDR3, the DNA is TGTGCCAGCAGTTACCGCGCTAGGGGTTCACCCCTCCACTTT.

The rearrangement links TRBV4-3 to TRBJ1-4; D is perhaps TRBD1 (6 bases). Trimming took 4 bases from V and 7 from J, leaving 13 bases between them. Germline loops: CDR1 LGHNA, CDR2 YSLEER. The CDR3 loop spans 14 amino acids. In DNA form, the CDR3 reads TGCGCCAGCAGCCGAGGGGGATTTGCTGAAAAACTGTTTTTT. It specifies CASSRGGFAEKLFF.

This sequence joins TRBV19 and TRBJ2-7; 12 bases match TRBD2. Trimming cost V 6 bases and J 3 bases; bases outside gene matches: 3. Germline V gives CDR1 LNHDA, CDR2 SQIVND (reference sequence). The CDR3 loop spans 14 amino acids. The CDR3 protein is CASSLTSGGYEQYF. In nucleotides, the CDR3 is TGTGCCAGTAGCCTGACTAGCGGGGGCTACGAGCAGTACTTC.

CDR3 coding DNA: TGTGCCAGCAGTTTACAGGGGGCAGATTCACCCCTCCACTTT. Translated, it gives CASSLQGADSPLHF. J is TRBJ1-6 and V is TRBV27; 8 nucleotides align to TRBD1. The CDR3 loop spans 14 amino acids. Germline V gene sequence: CDR1 MNHEY, CDR2 SMNVEV (reference sequence). V dropped 2 bases and J dropped 8; count of bases not matched to a gene: 2.

The CDR3 loop reads CASSSDGTGGRTGELFF. The DNA of the CDR3 is TGTGCCAGCAGCAGCGACGGGACAGGGGGTCGCACCGGGGAGCTGTTTTTT. The chain links TRBV5-6 to TRBJ2-2; 11 bases line up with TRBD1. This CDR3 contains 17 residues. Germline V gene sequence: CDR1 SGHDT, CDR2 YYEEEE. Losses at the gene ends were 4 bases for V and 4 bases for J; bases not matched to a gene: 9. The full variable domain, rest sourced from reference TRBV5-6 and TRBJ2-2, is DAGVTQSPTHLIKTRGQQVTLRCSPKSGHDTVSWYQQALGQGPQFIFQYYEEEERQRGNFPDRFSGHQFPNYSSELNVNALLLGDSALYLCASSSDGTGGRTGELFFGEGSRLTVL.

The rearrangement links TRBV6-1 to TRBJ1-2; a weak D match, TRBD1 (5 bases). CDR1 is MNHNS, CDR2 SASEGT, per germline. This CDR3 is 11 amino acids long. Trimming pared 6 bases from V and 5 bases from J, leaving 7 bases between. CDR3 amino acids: CASREGYGYTF. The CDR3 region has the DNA TGTGCCAGCAGGGAGGGGTATGGCTACACCTTC.

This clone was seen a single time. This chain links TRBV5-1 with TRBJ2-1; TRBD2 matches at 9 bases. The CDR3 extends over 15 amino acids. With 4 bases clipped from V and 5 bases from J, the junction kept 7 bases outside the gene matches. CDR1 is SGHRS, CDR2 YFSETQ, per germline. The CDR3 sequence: CASSTGLARDNEQFF. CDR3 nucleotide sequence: TGCGCCAGCAGCACGGGACTAGCACGGGACAATGAGCAGTTCTTC.

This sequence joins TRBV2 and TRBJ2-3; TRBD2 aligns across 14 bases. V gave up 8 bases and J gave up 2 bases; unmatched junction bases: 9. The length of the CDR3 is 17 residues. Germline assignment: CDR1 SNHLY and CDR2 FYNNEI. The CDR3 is CASEGLAGEQHTDTQYF. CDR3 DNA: TGTGCCAGCGAGGGACTAGCGGGAGAGCAACACACAGATACGCAGTATTTT. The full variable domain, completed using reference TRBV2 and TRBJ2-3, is EPEVTQTPSHQVTQMGQEVILRCVPISNHLYFYWYRQILGQKVEFLVSFYNNEISEKSEIFDDQFSVERPDGSNFTLKIRSTKLEDSAMYFCASEGLAGEQHTDTQYFGPGTRLTVL.

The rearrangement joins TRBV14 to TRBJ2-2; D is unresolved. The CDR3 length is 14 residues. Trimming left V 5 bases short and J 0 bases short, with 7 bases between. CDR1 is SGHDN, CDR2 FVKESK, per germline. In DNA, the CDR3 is TGTGCCAGCAGCGGGCAACCGAACACCGGGGAGCTGTTTTTT. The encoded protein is CASSGQPNTGELFF.

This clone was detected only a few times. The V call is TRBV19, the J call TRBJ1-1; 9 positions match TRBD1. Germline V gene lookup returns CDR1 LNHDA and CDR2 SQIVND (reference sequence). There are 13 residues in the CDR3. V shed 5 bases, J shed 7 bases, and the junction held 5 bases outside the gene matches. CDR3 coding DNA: TGTGCCAGTAGTTCGACAGGGGGTAATGAAGCTTTCTTT. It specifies CASSSTGGNEAFF.

The CDR3 protein is CATSLYDRRIYEQYF. CDR3 nucleotides: TGTGCCACCAGCCTCTATGACAGGCGAATCTACGAGCAGTACTTC. V usage is TRBV15 and J usage is TRBJ2-7; TRBD1 is a possible D gene (6 bases). The CDR3 is 15 amino acids. The germline CDR1 and CDR2 sequences are LNHNV and YYDKDF (reference sequence). Deletions cut 5 bases from V and 3 bases from J, with 17 bases between. Supplemented by reference TRBV15 and TRBJ2-7, the full variable domain reads DAMVIQNPRYQVTQFGKPVTLSCSQTLNHNVMYWYQQKSSQAPKLLFHYYDKDFNNEADTPDNFQSRRPNTSFCFLDIRSPGLGDTAMYLCATSLYDRRIYEQYFGPGTRLTVT.